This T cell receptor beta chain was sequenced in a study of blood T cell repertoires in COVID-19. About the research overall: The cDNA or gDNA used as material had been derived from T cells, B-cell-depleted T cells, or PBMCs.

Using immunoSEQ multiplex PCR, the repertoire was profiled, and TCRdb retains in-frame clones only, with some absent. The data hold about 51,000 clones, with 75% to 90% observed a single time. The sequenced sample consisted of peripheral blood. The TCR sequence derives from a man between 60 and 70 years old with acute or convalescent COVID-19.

The CDR3, as DNA: TGCAGCACCCGACAGGGGGCGAACTATGGCTACACCTTC. This translates into CSTRQGANYGYTF. This chain joins TRBV29-1 and TRBJ1-2; TRBD1 matches at 10 bases. With V trimmed by 8 bases and J by 2 bases, 5 bases remained unmatched. Germline V gene lookup returns CDR1 SQVTM and CDR2 ANQGSEA. This CDR3 is built from 13 residues.